The next 23 T cell receptor beta chains were all read from a single sample in a study of T cells after yellow fever vaccination. TCRdb used MiXCR to reprocess the 5' RACE reads, holding one entry per CDR3 protein. Here the sample spans some 320,000 distinct CDR3 sequences, about 9.5% being singletons. Specimen: PBMCs, collected on the day of the first yellow fever vaccination. These receptors were collected from a man aged 18 to 29 who received the YFV17D yellow fever vaccine.

There are many counts of this clonotype. The chain combines TRBV9 with TRBJ2-1; a weak D match, TRBD2 (6 bases). Trimming removed 3 bases from V and 5 bases from J, with 15 bases in between. Looked up from germline, CDR1 is SGDLS and CDR2 is YYNGEE. The CDR3 extends over 15 amino acids. The CDR3 DNA reads as TGTGCCAGCAGCGCCCGGGGGTCCACTCACAATGAGCAGTTCTTC. It codes for CASSARGSTHNEQFF.

This chain links TRBV20-1 with TRBJ1-1, with D unclear. Germline CDR1 DFQATT, CDR2 SNEGSKA (reference sequence). The V gene lost 0 bases and the J gene lost 1 base, with 9 bases spanning the gap. CDR3 size: 14 residues. CDR3 nucleotide sequence: TGCAGTGCTAGAGACGCCCGCGGGAACACTGAAGCTTTCTTT. Translated, it gives CSARDARGNTEAFF.

The chain carries TRBV24-1 and TRBJ2-7; D gene unclear. Germline assignment: CDR1 KGHDR and CDR2 SFDVKD. Trimming removed 7 bases at V and 6 bases at J, with 12 bases between. The CDR3 has 12 amino acids. Here the CDR3 DNA reads TGTGCCACCAGGACCCGGGTGGGCGAGCAGTACTTC. Translating it yields CATRTRVGEQYF.

This clonotype was recorded a few times. This chain connects TRBV3-1 to TRBJ2-7; TRBD1 agrees at 9 bases. Per the germline V gene, CDR1 is LGHDT and CDR2 is YNNKEL (reference sequence). This CDR3 is built from 17 residues. Germline trimming cut 4 bases from V and 6 bases from J; bases unmatched to any gene: 16. CDR3 in amino acids: CASSPRAGTGIFGEQYV. CDR3 nucleotide sequence: TGTGCCAGCAGCCCGAGGGCCGGGACAGGGATCTTCGGCGAGCAGTACGTC.

This clonotype was observed a few times. The chain carries TRBV7-2 and TRBJ1-2, with D hard to call. Trimming removed 5 bases at V and 1 base at J, with 17 bases between. This CDR3 is 16 amino acids long. Germline CDR1 reads SGHTA; CDR2 reads FQGNSA. The DNA of the CDR3 is TGTGCCAGCAGCGGAACAACGCCAGGCGGTAACTATGGCTACACCTTC. Translated: CASSGTTPGGNYGYTF.

This clonotype was counted only a few times. CDR3 nucleotide sequence: TGTGCCAGCAGTGGGGGGTATTCACCCCTCCACTTT. Translating gives CASSGGYSPLHF. The chain couples TRBV12-3 or TRBV12-4 to TRBJ1-6, with D perhaps TRBD1 (5 bases). The CDR3 covers 12 residues. The V gene lost 5 bases and the J gene lost 8 bases, with 7 bases spanning the gap.

The CDR3 reads CSARVRDFGTYNEQFF. Written as DNA, the CDR3 is TGCAGTGCTAGAGTGCGGGACTTCGGCACCTACAATGAGCAGTTCTTC. The chain joins TRBV20-1 to TRBJ2-1; D might be TRBD2 (6 bases). The germline V gene encodes CDR1 DFQATT and CDR2 SNEGSKA (reference sequence). This CDR3 region has 16 residues. The V end was cut by 1 base, the J end by 2 bases, with 15 bases between.

This clonotype showed up just a few times. The chain combines TRBV5-1 with TRBJ2-5; D perhaps matches TRBD2 (6 bases). The CDR3 is 16 amino acids. Trimming took 3 bases from V and 2 from J, leaving 17 bases between them. Per the germline V gene, CDR1 is SGHRS and CDR2 is YFSETQ. CDR3 bases: TGCGCCAGCAGCTACCTCGCTGTCGGAGGGCAAGAGACCCAGTACTTC. This codes for CASSYLAVGGQETQYF.

The chain carries TRBV4-2 and TRBJ1-1; TRBD1 matches at 7 bases. The CDR3 totals 16 residues. CDR1 and CDR2 from the germline V gene are LGHNA and YNFKEQ. With V trimmed by 0 bases and J by 3 bases, 7 bases remained unmatched. The CDR3 region has the DNA TGTGCCAGCAGCCAAGAGAACGGAGGGGGCCACACTGAAGCTTTCTTT. Translated: CASSQENGGGHTEAFF.

There are many counts of this clonotype. V usage is TRBV20-1 and J usage is TRBJ1-1; 10 positions match TRBD1. The junction had 2 bases not matched to a gene; V was cut back by 3 bases and J by 1 base. Germline assignment: CDR1 DFQATT and CDR2 SNEGSKA (reference sequence). This CDR3 contains 14 residues. CDR3 residues: CSASGDRGNTEAFF. In nucleotides, the CDR3 is TGCAGTGCTAGCGGGGACAGGGGGAACACTGAAGCTTTCTTT.

This clonotype has ten or more counts. The chain links TRBV30 to TRBJ2-1; D uncertain. Germline V gene lookup returns CDR1 GTSNPN and CDR2 SVGIG (reference sequence). The CDR3 is 13 amino acids. V was pared by 8 bases and J by 6 bases, with 17 bases between. DNA for the CDR3: TGTGCCGGATCGCATTTGTTAGGCAATGAGCAGTTCTTC. This encodes CAGSHLLGNEQFF. The full variable domain, in which reference TRBV30 and TRBJ2-1 provide the parts outside the CDR3, is SQTIHQWPATLVQPVGSPLSLECTVEGTSNPNLYWYRQAAGRGLQLLFYSVGIGQISSEVPQNLSASRPQDRQFILSSKKLLLSDSGFYLCAGSHLLGNEQFFGPGTRLTVL.

This clonotype occurred a few times. The chain links TRBV6-5 to TRBJ2-2, with TRBD2 identical over 8 bases. The J segment lost 4 bases and the V segment lost 4 bases, leaving 8 bases of the junction unmatched. CDR3 size: 16 residues. Germline CDR1 and CDR2: MNHEY and SVGAGI. The CDR3 bases are TGTGCCAGCAGTTCCCGGGGGGGGGTGCTCACCGGGGAGCTGTTTTTT. Protein sequence: CASSSRGGVLTGELFF.

This clonotype was seen more than once but under ten times. This chain joins TRBV7-9 and TRBJ2-7; maybe TRBD1 (6 bases). The CDR3 contains 13 residues. V lost 5 bases and J lost 6, with 14 bases in between. Germline V CDR1 and CDR2: SEHNR, FQNEAQ (reference sequence). In DNA form, the CDR3 reads TGTGCCAGCAGCCCGAGAGGACAGTTCGAGCAGTACGTC. Its translation: CASSPRGQFEQYV.

A few counts support this clonotype. The rearrangement links TRBV5-4 to TRBJ1-1, with D unclear. This CDR3 has 13 amino acids. Germline lookup yields CDR1 SGHNT and CDR2 YYREEE (reference sequence). V was trimmed by 4 bases and J by 1 base, leaving 8 bases between them. This CDR3 reads CASSPFKNTEAFF. The CDR3 DNA follows: TGTGCCAGCAGCCCTTTCAAGAACACTGAAGCTTTCTTT.

This chain links TRBV7-6 with TRBJ2-2; 9 positions match TRBD1. This CDR3 contains 16 residues. From germline, CDR1 is SGHVS and CDR2 FNYEAQ. J gave up 2 bases and V 4 bases, and 5 bases lay outside the gene matches. The CDR3 loop reads CASSSLGQGNTGELFF. DNA of the CDR3: TGTGCCAGCAGCTCCTTGGGACAGGGAAACACCGGGGAGCTGTTTTTT. The whole variable domain, filled in from reference TRBV7-6 and TRBJ2-2, reads GAGVSQSPRYKVTKRGQDVALRCDPISGHVSLYWYRQALGQGPEFLTYFNYEAQQDKSGLPNDRFSAERPEGSISTLTIQRTEQRDSAMYRCASSSLGQGNTGELFFGEGSRLTVL.

The chain links TRBV18 to TRBJ2-1; the match to TRBD1 covers 11 bases. The CDR3 spans 17 residues. The J segment lost 7 bases and the V segment lost 3 bases, leaving 11 bases of the junction unmatched. CDR1 is KGHSH and CDR2 is LQKENI in the germline V gene. CDR3 sequence: CASSPELGQGASNEQFF. CDR3 DNA sequence: TGTGCCAGCTCACCTGAACTCGGACAGGGGGCGAGTAATGAGCAGTTCTTC.

This clonotype has ten or more counts. V gene TRBV5-6 combines with J gene TRBJ2-3; D might be TRBD1 (6 bases). CDR3 length: 17 amino acids. Germline-derived CDR1 and CDR2 are SGHDT and YYEEEE. Trimming shortened V by 4 bases and J by 2 bases, and 20 bases separated the two germline ends. The CDR3 protein is CASSLYGIQGPTDTQYF. The CDR3 bases are TGTGCCAGCAGCCTTTATGGGATTCAGGGGCCCACAGATACGCAGTATTTT.

This clonotype was counted at least ten times. The chain carries TRBV5-1 and TRBJ1-1; D gene unclear. CDR1 SGHRS and CDR2 YFSETQ come from the germline V gene. V gave up 1 base and J gave up 3 bases, with 10 bases separating them. The CDR3 sequence is 14 residues long. CDR3 DNA sequence: TGCGCCAGCAGCTTGAGAGGTGGAGACACTGAAGCTTTCTTT. Protein product: CASSLRGGDTEAFF.

This clonotype was detected a few times. The chain links TRBV5-6 to TRBJ1-1; TRBD1 agrees at 8 bases. V gave up 4 bases and J gave up 1 base; unmatched junction bases: 9. The CDR3 totals 16 residues. The germline V gene has CDR1 SGHDT and CDR2 YYEEEE. The CDR3 region is CASSGLGRGPNTEAFF. The CDR3 nucleotides read TGTGCCAGCAGCGGTTTGGGCAGGGGGCCGAACACTGAAGCTTTCTTT. Using reference TRBV5-6 and TRBJ1-1 for the parts outside the CDR3, the full variable domain is DAGVTQSPTHLIKTRGQQVTLRCSPKSGHDTVSWYQQALGQGPQFIFQYYEEEERQRGNFPDRFSGHQFPNYSSELNVNALLLGDSALYLCASSGLGRGPNTEAFFGQGTRLTVV.

This clonotype was seen a handful of times. The chain has TRBV11-2 and TRBJ1-6; D is unclear. This CDR3 is built from 15 residues. The ends were cut back, 2 bases at V and 2 bases at J, with 7 bases in the middle. CDR1 is SGHAT and CDR2 is FQNNGV in the germline V gene. CDR3 amino acids: CASSLQRTYNSPLHF. DNA of the CDR3: TGTGCCAGCAGCTTACAGAGGACCTATAATTCACCCCTCCACTTT.

This clonotype was observed many times. The chain is built from TRBV6-2 or TRBV6-3 and TRBJ2-7; D not certain. Germline V gene lookup returns CDR1 MNHEY and CDR2 SVGEGT. The CDR3 has 19 residues. V lost 1 base to trimming and J lost 4 bases, with 26 bases between them. The CDR3 DNA follows: TGTGCCAGCAGTTACTTCCCTTCCCCCGGAACGGACGGAAGATACGAGCAGTACTTC. Encoded protein: CASSYFPSPGTDGRYEQYF.

This clonotype was seen many times. The V call is TRBV4-3, the J call TRBJ2-3; D not certain. The CDR3 loop spans 14 amino acids. Trimming removed 5 bases from V and 6 bases from J, with 15 bases in between. The germline V gene has CDR1 LGHNA and CDR2 YSLEER. Here the CDR3 reads CASSSSLLRDTQYF. In DNA, the CDR3 is TGCGCCAGCAGCTCCTCCCTCCTTCGCGATACGCAGTATTTT.

The chain's CDR3 is CASSHRQGGEQYV. CDR3 nucleotides: TGTGCCAGCAGCCACCGACAGGGGGGCGAGCAGTACGTC. The chain joins TRBV5-6 to TRBJ2-7; 9 bases match TRBD1. After removal of 4 bases from V and 6 bases from J, the junction contained 5 bases not matched to a gene. Germline values: CDR1 SGHDT, CDR2 YYEEEE. The CDR3 length is 13 residues.